Included here is one T cell receptor beta chain sequence, with context. Synthetic TCR analog templates were spiked into all PCRs individually. Sequencing used immunoSEQ multiplex PCR; TCRdb keeps in-frame clones, though not all of them. The table has tens of thousands of clones, about 90% seen once. Described time point: pretreatment peripheral blood. The data are from a study of PD-L1 blockade in urothelial cancer. V lost 2 bases, J lost 0 bases, and 11 bases lay in between. Germline V gives CDR1 SGHTA, CDR2 FQGNSA. The CDR3 has 15 residues. The sample consisted of PBMCs, taken around atezolizumab (anti-PD-L1) treatment. The chain carries TRBV7-2 and TRBJ2-7, with D possibly TRBD2 on 5 matching bases. The sequence was collected from a man in his sixties with urothelial cancer. CDR3 bases: TGTGCCAGCAGCTTATTCACGGGAAGCTCCTACGAGCAGTACTTC. This gives the protein CASSLFTGSSYEQYF.